Listed here are 30 T cell receptor beta chains from one sample, sequenced in a study of blood T cell repertoires in COVID-19. TCRdb keeps only in-frame clones here, not all; method: immunoSEQ multiplex PCR. The table lists 350,000 to 450,000 clones, 75% to 90% of them singletons. The sequencing sample was made of peripheral blood. Source of these receptors: a woman aged 40-49 years with COVID-19, enrolled during active disease.

There are a few counts of this clone. The rearrangement uses TRBV7-8 and TRBJ2-7; no firm D call. In germline, CDR1 is SGHVS, CDR2 FQNEAQ. V was cut by 5 bases and J by 2 bases, with 10 bases left in between. This CDR3 is built from 13 residues. This CDR3 reads CASSRGRPYEQYF. In DNA form, the CDR3 reads TGTGCCAGCAGCCGAGGCAGGCCCTACGAGCAGTACTTC.

This chain uses TRBV6-5 with TRBJ1-5; D is unclear. V dropped 5 bases and J dropped 7 bases, with 12 bases sitting between them. CDR3 size: 13 residues. Germline lookup yields CDR1 MNHEY and CDR2 SVGAGI. The CDR3 spells CASSKREGQPQHF. In nucleotides, the CDR3 is TGTGCCAGCAGTAAACGGGAGGGCCAGCCCCAGCATTTT.

The CDR3 spells CSVEKGARAEAFF. CDR3 nucleotide sequence: TGCAGCGTCGAAAAGGGGGCGCGGGCTGAAGCTTTCTTT. The chain recombines TRBV29-1 with TRBJ1-1, with 7 bases fitting TRBD1. The CDR3 is 13 amino acids. Germline V gene lookup returns CDR1 SQVTM and CDR2 ANQGSEA. With V trimmed by 6 bases and J by 6 bases, 10 bases remained unmatched.

This clone has a single count. The genes are TRBV15 and TRBJ1-1, with a possible D match to TRBD1 (6 bases). This CDR3 spans 14 amino acids. Germline-derived CDR1 and CDR2 are LNHNV and YYDKDF (reference sequence). With 5 bases removed from V and 8 bases from J, the gap between germline ends came to 18 bases. In nucleotides, the CDR3 is TGTGCCACCAGCGTTGGCATGGGGGCATGGGAAGCTTTCTTT. Protein sequence: CATSVGMGAWEAFF. Combining the CDR3 with reference TRBV15 and TRBJ1-1 gives the whole variable domain DAMVIQNPRYQVTQFGKPVTLSCSQTLNHNVMYWYQQKSSQAPKLLFHYYDKDFNNEADTPDNFQSRRPNTSFCFLDIRSPGLGDTAMYLCATSVGMGAWEAFFGQGTRLTVV.

The J gene is TRBJ1-1, the V gene TRBV2; a possible D gene is TRBD1 (5 bases). Looked up from germline, CDR1 is SNHLY and CDR2 is FYNNEI. The germline V and J ends were trimmed by 2 bases and 2 bases, with 9 bases remaining between them. CDR3 length: 14 amino acids. The CDR3 spells CASSEQGFNTEAFF. CDR3 in DNA: TGTGCCAGCAGTGAACAGGGTTTTAACACTGAAGCTTTCTTT.

The gene calls are TRBV7-2 and TRBJ2-3; D gene ambiguous. Per the germline V gene, CDR1 is SGHTA and CDR2 is FQGNSA. Trimming shortened V by 3 bases and J by 0 bases, and 10 bases separated the two germline ends. CDR3 length equals 15 residues. The CDR3, as DNA: TGTGCCAGCAGCTTGACGACACTGAGCACAGATACGCAGTATTTT. It translates to CASSLTTLSTDTQYF.

This chain uses TRBV19 with TRBJ1-2, with D perhaps matching TRBD1 (5 bases). Germline CDR1 reads LNHDA; CDR2 reads SQIVND (reference sequence). V was shortened by 7 bases and J by 4 bases, with 13 bases between the two germline ends. The CDR3 is 13 amino acids. CDR3 sequence reads: CASKAGVLYGYTF. CDR3 sequence (DNA): TGTGCCAGTAAGGCGGGGGTCCTCTATGGCTACACCTTC.

The rearrangement joins TRBV10-2 to TRBJ1-1; D is unresolved. The V and J ends lost 0 bases and 4 bases respectively, with 9 bases between them. Per germline, CDR1 WSHSY and CDR2 SAAADI. This CDR3 is built from 14 residues. CDR3 sequence reads: CASSESGGFTEAFF. The DNA for the CDR3 is TGCGCCAGCAGTGAGTCGGGAGGTTTCACTGAAGCTTTCTTT.

The gene calls are TRBV29-1 and TRBJ1-1; a weak D match, TRBD1 (5 bases). The CDR3 is made up of 15 amino acids. Germline-derived CDR1 and CDR2 are SQVTM and ANQGSEA. Trimming shortened V by 4 bases and J by 3 bases, and 18 bases separated the two germline ends. The CDR3 DNA reads TGCAGCGTTGGGGGCTCAGGGCTCCGGCACACTGAAGCTTTCTTT. This codes for CSVGGSGLRHTEAFF.

This rearrangement joins TRBV27 to TRBJ1-4, with D maybe TRBD1 (5 bases). Between the trimmed V and J ends, which lost 2 bases and 10 bases, there was a span of 17 bases. The length of the CDR3 is 15 residues. Germline assignment: CDR1 MNHEY and CDR2 SMNVEV (reference sequence). CDR3: CASSLRSDKRGKLFF. The DNA of the CDR3 is TGTGCCAGCAGTTTAAGGTCGGATAAAAGGGGAAAACTGTTTTTT.

The V gene is TRBV27, the J gene TRBJ1-4; no firm D call. Trimming removed 0 bases at V and 8 bases at J, with 10 bases between. The CDR3 is made up of 14 amino acids. CDR1 is MNHEY, CDR2 SMNVEV, per germline (reference sequence). This CDR3 reads CASSLSGSREKLFF. The CDR3 DNA reads as TGTGCCAGCAGTTTATCGGGGAGCAGGGAAAAACTGTTTTTT.

The genes are TRBV28 and TRBJ2-1; 13 nucleotides align to TRBD2. The length of the CDR3 is 15 residues. After removal of 6 bases from V and 12 bases from J, the junction contained 11 bases not matched to a gene. Germline CDR1 reads MDHEN; CDR2 reads SYDVKM. CDR3 in DNA: TGTGCCAGCAGGCCGGGGACTAGCGGGGCGTCGAGGCAGTTCTTC. This translates into CASRPGTSGASRQFF.

This chain uses TRBV19 with TRBJ1-4, with D maybe TRBD1 (5 bases). Germline V gene lookup returns CDR1 LNHDA and CDR2 SQIVND (reference sequence). The CDR3 extends over 15 amino acids. The V gene lost 5 bases and the J gene lost 0 bases, with 10 bases spanning the gap. The DNA for the CDR3 is TGTGCCAGTAGTCCAGGACAACCAACTAATGAAAAACTGTTTTTT. Amino acids: CASSPGQPTNEKLFF.

The chain recombines TRBV5-6 with TRBJ1-2, with 10 bases that match TRBD1. This CDR3 is 15 amino acids long. Germline-derived CDR1 and CDR2 are SGHDT and YYEEEE. The ends lost 7 bases at V and 8 bases at J; junction bases unmatched: 14. CDR3 bases: TGTGCCAGCCTTGGATGGGGACAGGGGTTCTACGGCTACACCTTC. As protein: CASLGWGQGFYGYTF.

The chain employs TRBV10-3 and TRBJ1-1; D unresolved. CDR1 and CDR2 from the germline V gene are ENHRY and SYGVKD. CDR3 length equals 14 residues. V shed 2 bases and J shed 1 base, with 8 bases lying between them. CDR3 amino acids: CAISEPPGNTEAFF. The CDR3 DNA sequence: TGTGCCATCAGTGAGCCGCCGGGGAACACTGAAGCTTTCTTT.

This chain connects TRBV7-9 to TRBJ1-4, with D possibly TRBD1 on 5 matching bases. The germline V gene encodes CDR1 SEHNR and CDR2 FQNEAQ (reference sequence). This CDR3 is built from 14 residues. V was trimmed by 5 bases and J by 3 bases, leaving 10 bases between them. The CDR3 here is CASSGRDSNEKLFF. As DNA, the CDR3 is TGTGCCAGCAGCGGCCGGGACTCTAATGAAAAACTGTTTTTT. Drawing the rest from reference TRBV7-9 and TRBJ1-4, the complete variable domain is DTGVSQNPRHKITKRGQNVTFRCDPISEHNRLYWYRQTLGQGPEFLTYFQNEAQLEKSRLLSDRFSAERPKGSFSTLEIQRTEQGDSAMYLCASSGRDSNEKLFFGSGTQLSVL.

This clone was recorded once. J is TRBJ1-1 and V is TRBV6-2 or TRBV6-3; 8 bases map to TRBD1. There are 16 residues in the CDR3. Losses at the gene ends were 0 bases for V and 3 bases for J; bases not matched to a gene: 6. Germline values: CDR1 MNHEY, CDR2 SVGEGT. The CDR3 here is CASSYSQGARDTEAFF. The CDR3 DNA reads as TGTGCCAGCAGTTACTCCCAGGGGGCGCGGGACACTGAAGCTTTCTTT.

The sample holds one count of this clone. The chain recombines TRBV27 with TRBJ1-3; D is perhaps TRBD1 (5 bases). Germline V lookup: CDR1 MNHEY, CDR2 SMNVEV (reference sequence). The CDR3 is 17 residues long. V was clipped by 6 bases and J by 3 bases, with 21 bases between them. CDR3 sequence: CASRRHSVGGDGNTIYF. The CDR3 DNA follows: TGTGCCAGCAGGCGGCATTCGGTGGGGGGAGATGGAAACACCATATATTTT.

The chain is built from TRBV19 and TRBJ1-5; the D is unclear. Trimming removed 8 bases at V and 9 bases at J, with 8 bases between. Germline CDR1 LNHDA, CDR2 SQIVND (reference sequence). The CDR3 runs to 10 residues. The CDR3 loop is CASPERPQHF. In nucleotides, the CDR3 is TGTGCCAGTCCAGAGCGGCCCCAGCATTTT.

Written as DNA, the CDR3 is TGTGCCAGCAGTCCCATTGGGAGTAACTATGGCTACACCTTC. This encodes CASSPIGSNYGYTF. V is TRBV28 and J is TRBJ1-2; the D is unclear. Trimming stripped 5 bases from V and 1 base from J, with 11 bases between. The germline V gene has CDR1 MDHEN and CDR2 SYDVKM. The CDR3 is 14 residues long.

J is TRBJ1-1 and V is TRBV6-1; D may be TRBD1 (6 bases). Germline assignment: CDR1 MNHNS and CDR2 SASEGT. V was cut by 1 base and J by 4 bases, with 13 bases left in between. The CDR3 runs 15 residues. The CDR3 here is CASSEVWQGITEAFF. DNA of the CDR3: TGTGCCAGCAGTGAAGTTTGGCAGGGGATCACTGAAGCTTTCTTT.

The chain couples TRBV7-9 to TRBJ1-6; D is unclear. The V gene's germline CDR1 is SEHNR and CDR2 FQNEAQ (reference sequence). The CDR3 length is 14 residues. Trimming stripped 4 bases from V and 9 bases from J, with 13 bases between. CDR3 region: CASSSAVGSSPLHF. For the CDR3, the DNA is TGTGCCAGCAGCTCGGCGGTGGGTAGTTCACCCCTCCACTTT.

The rearrangement joins TRBV11-3 to TRBJ2-7; TRBD1 matches 8 bases. Germline lookup yields CDR1 SGHNT and CDR2 YENEEA. The V gene end was trimmed by 5 bases and the J gene end by 2 bases; junction bases not matched to a gene: 8. The CDR3 has 15 residues. CDR3: CASSPSTGGTYEQYF. The CDR3 DNA sequence: TGTGCCAGCAGCCCATCAACAGGGGGGACCTACGAGCAGTACTTC.

The genes are TRBV6-5 and TRBJ1-2; D remains ambiguous. This CDR3 is 14 amino acids long. Per the germline V gene, CDR1 is MNHEY and CDR2 is SVGAGI. V lost 2 bases, J lost 8 bases, and 15 bases lay in between. CDR3: CASSYADKNQGYTF. The CDR3 nucleotides read TGTGCCAGCAGTTACGCTGACAAAAACCAAGGCTACACCTTC.

The chain has TRBV19 and TRBJ1-5; TRBD1 might be the D (5 bases). This CDR3 is built from 13 residues. In germline, CDR1 is LNHDA, CDR2 SQIVND (reference sequence). Trimming cost V 8 bases and J 5 bases, with 13 bases left between them. The CDR3 DNA reads as TGTGCCAGTGGGAGGGGCGGTGATCAGCCCCAGCATTTT. Its translation is CASGRGGDQPQHF. Variable domain in full (rest from reference TRBV19 and TRBJ1-5): DGGITQSPKYLFRKEGQNVTLSCEQNLNHDAMYWYRQDPGQGLRLIYYSQIVNDFQKGDIAEGYSVSREKKESFPLTVTSAQKNPTAFYLCASGRGGDQPQHFGDGTRLSIL.

The V and J genes are TRBV7-9 and TRBJ2-1; TRBD2 matches at 10 bases. After removal of 6 bases from V and 10 bases from J, the junction contained 12 bases not matched to a gene. The CDR3 is made up of 15 amino acids. Germline-derived CDR1 and CDR2 are SEHNR and FQNEAQ (reference sequence). Here the CDR3 reads CASSHSGGAFREQFF. As DNA, the CDR3 is TGTGCCAGCAGTCACAGCGGGGGGGCTTTCAGAGAGCAGTTCTTC.

This clone has only one observation. The chain uses TRBV28 and TRBJ1-1; unclear D gene. Trimming removed 3 bases at V and 5 bases at J, with 7 bases between. Germline V lookup: CDR1 MDHEN, CDR2 SYDVKM. This CDR3 has 12 residues. CDR3 region: CASSFGGTEAFF. The CDR3 nucleotides are TGTGCCAGCAGTTTCGGAGGAACTGAAGCTTTCTTT.

The chain uses TRBV4-3 and TRBJ2-3; D not certain. In germline, CDR1 is LGHNA, CDR2 YSLEER. This CDR3 region has 16 residues. Between the trimmed V and J ends, which lost 4 bases and 0 bases, there was a span of 14 bases. CDR3 region: CASSPRGVSSTDTQYF. In nucleotides, the CDR3 is TGCGCCAGCAGCCCCCGAGGTGTCAGTAGCACAGATACGCAGTATTTT.

V and J are TRBV6-5 and TRBJ2-2; D unclear. The V end lost 1 base, the J end lost 6 bases, and 15 bases lay between the germline ends. The germline gives CDR1 MNHEY, CDR2 SVGAGI. The CDR3 runs to 16 residues. The CDR3 region is CASSYFAGTRSGELFF. CDR3 nucleotide sequence: TGTGCCAGCAGTTACTTTGCAGGAACTCGGTCCGGGGAGCTGTTTTTT.

This chain links TRBV27 with TRBJ2-7; TRBD2 is a possible D gene (5 bases). CDR3 length equals 15 residues. The ends were cut back, 4 bases at V and 0 bases at J, with 13 bases in the middle. Germline loops: CDR1 MNHEY, CDR2 SMNVEV (reference sequence). The CDR3 coding sequence is TGTGCCAGCAGTTACACGGGGATCACCTCCTACGAGCAGTACTTC. Residues: CASSYTGITSYEQYF.